This T cell receptor beta chain derives from a study of cytomegalovirus exposure and HLA in healthy donors. It was with 60 Vbeta and 13 Jbeta primers that the PCR ran. Sequencing was performed with immunoSEQ multiplex PCR; in TCRdb, only in-frame clones are kept and a portion is missing. Here the sample table reports 60,000 to 80,000 clones. The V gene lost 7 bases and the J gene lost 0 bases, with 19 bases spanning the gap. Germline assignment: CDR1 LNHDA and CDR2 SQIVND (reference sequence). The CDR3 is 17 amino acids. Comments on this clone: Its cognate antigen is unknown.

General study results and limits: As a later analysis showed, a missense DCLRE1C variant was linked to trimming of TCR beta V- and J-genes. A later analysis found TCR association rates differed by HLA locus, highest for DRB1 and lowest for HLA-C. There were some public TCRs occurring in many donors, but most TCR sequences were rare.

The clonotype was recovered from a boy between 5 and 17 years old in good health and CMV-seronegative. The sample taken for sequencing was PBMCs. This chain uses TRBV19 with TRBJ1-3, with D unresolved. The CDR3 nucleotides are TGTGCCAGTACCCCGGGCGGGGTAGGGATCTCTGGAAACACCATATATTTT. Translation: CASTPGGVGISGNTIYF. Complete variable domain (other parts from reference TRBV19 and TRBJ1-3): DGGITQSPKYLFRKEGQNVTLSCEQNLNHDAMYWYRQDPGQGLRLIYYSQIVNDFQKGDIAEGYSVSREKKESFPLTVTSAQKNPTAFYLCASTPGGVGISGNTIYFGEGSWLTVV.